This passage covers 5 T cell receptor beta chains from one sample sequenced in a study of T cell responses to AZD1222 COVID-19 vaccine. Produced via immunoSEQ multiplex PCR; TCRdb's table is partial and in-frame only. The table lists about 94,000 clones, around 85% of them singletons. The specimen comprised peripheral blood, sampled 28 days after the second AZD1222 dose. The source of these receptors is an adult who received the AZD1222 COVID-19 vaccine.

A remark on this clone: The sample carries other DNA sequences with the same CDR3. The chain carries TRBV7-9 and TRBJ2-7; D uncertain. The CDR3 is made up of 11 amino acids. Trimming took 4 bases from V and 2 from J, leaving 3 bases between them. Germline-derived CDR1 and CDR2 are SEHNR and FQNEAQ (reference sequence). The chain's CDR3 is CASSSTYEQYF. CDR3 coding DNA: TGTGCCAGCAGCTCCACCTACGAGCAGTACTTC. The variable domain in full, with the rest retrieved from reference TRBV7-9 and TRBJ2-7, is DTGVSQNPRHKITKRGQNVTFRCDPISEHNRLYWYRQTLGQGPEFLTYFQNEAQLEKSRLLSDRFSAERPKGSFSTLEIQRTEQGDSAMYLCASSSTYEQYFGPGTRLTVT.

This chain uses TRBV10-3 with TRBJ2-6; D gene ambiguous. Germline V gives CDR1 ENHRY, CDR2 SYGVKD. This CDR3 has 20 amino acids. Between the trimmed V and J ends, which lost 0 bases and 1 base, there was a span of 19 bases. The CDR3 region is CAISESYPLQDPSGANVLTF. The CDR3 coding sequence is TGTGCCATCAGTGAGTCTTATCCCCTGCAGGACCCATCTGGGGCCAACGTCCTGACTTTC.

This clone has only one observation. V usage is TRBV18 and J usage is TRBJ2-3, with D possibly matching TRBD2 (6 bases). Trimming took off 3 bases at V and 3 bases at J, with 10 bases between the two ends. The CDR3 spans 14 residues. From germline, CDR1 is KGHSH and CDR2 LQKENI. CDR3 in amino acids: CASSPPLATDTQYF. CDR3 in DNA: TGTGCCAGCTCACCCCCCCTAGCGACAGATACGCAGTATTTT.

The chain couples TRBV24-1 to TRBJ1-2, with TRBD1 matching over 7 bases. Germline CDR1 and CDR2: KGHDR and SFDVKD. With 3 bases clipped from V and 3 bases from J, the junction kept 6 bases outside the gene matches. CDR3 size: 15 residues. The CDR3 DNA reads as TGTGCCACCAGTGATCACTACGGGACAGACTATGGCTACACCTTC. It translates to CATSDHYGTDYGYTF.

The V gene is TRBV4-3, the J gene TRBJ2-5; TRBD2 might be the D (6 bases). Germline V gene sequence: CDR1 LGHNA, CDR2 YSLEER. Between the trimmed V and J ends, which lost 3 bases and 4 bases, there was a span of 18 bases. This CDR3 is built from 16 residues. CDR3: CASSHGGVGEPETQYF. The DNA for the CDR3 is TGCGCCAGCAGCCACGGAGGGGTGGGAGAGCCAGAGACCCAGTACTTC.